Below, 15 T cell receptor beta chains from the same sample are listed, as sequenced in a study of tissue T cells after allogeneic stem cell transplantation. Sequencing used immunoSEQ multiplex PCR; TCRdb keeps in-frame clones, though not all of them. Of roughly 8,700 clones in the sample, about 47% were seen once. Time point: mouse harvest day 7 after allogeneic transplant. Each mouse received 10^7 T-cell-depleted marrow cells plus 10^6 splenic CD5+ T cells by tail vein. The sequenced sample consisted of gut tissue. The receptors derive from a female BALB/c mouse given C57BL/6 T cells with graft-versus-host disease after an allogeneic hematopoietic cell transplant.

Regarding this clone: Gene names follow the mouse nomenclature. The CDR3 goes on 1 residue after the read ends, and that part is filled in from the germline J gene. The V call is TRBV3, the J call TRBJ2-1; 9 nucleotides match TRBD2. Germline lookup yields CDR1 SNHLY and CDR2 FYNGKV (reference sequence). The CDR3 contains 15 residues. Trimming at V came to 5 bases and at J to 3 bases, leaving 5 bases not matched to a gene. The covered CDR3 bases are TGTGCCAGCAGCCCCCGTGGGGGGGCCTATGCTGAGCAGTTC. It codes for CASSPRGGAYAEQF. The complete CDR3 reads CASSPRGGAYAEQFF. Supplemented by reference TRBV3 and TRBJ2-1, the full variable domain reads GPKVLQIPSHQIIDMGQMVTLNCDPVSNHLYFYWYKQILGQQMEFLVNFYNGKVMEKSKLFKDQFSVERPDGSYFTLKIQPTALEDSAVYFCASSPRGGAYAEQFFGPGTRLTVL.

A few counts support this clone. Gene names and germline match the mouse. The read halts 1 residue ahead of the CDR3 end, with the missing end drawn from the germline J gene. The V gene is TRBV26, the J gene TRBJ2-4; no clear D. The germline gives CDR1 KGHPV, CDR2 FQNQEV (reference sequence). V lost 1 base, J lost 1 base, and 3 bases lay in between. The CDR3 loop spans 13 amino acids. The chain's CDR3 is CASSLWGQNTLYF. The sequenced part of the CDR3 DNA is TGTGCCAGCAGTCTGTGGGGTCAAAACACCTTGTAC.

A word on this clone: Gene names are mouse gene names. The read halts 1 residue ahead of the CDR3 end, with the missing end drawn from the germline J gene. This chain connects TRBV5 to TRBJ2-5; D may be TRBD1 (5 bases). CDR3 length: 14 residues. V dropped 1 base and J dropped 5 bases, with 10 bases sitting between them. The germline V gene has CDR1 LGHNA and CDR2 YNLKQL (reference sequence). CDR3 residues: CASSQVGRGDTQYF. The covered CDR3 bases are TGTGCCAGCAGCCAAGTGGGTAGGGGAGACACCCAGTAC.

Concerning this clone: The genes and germline here are from mouse. From the germline J gene comes the end of the CDR3, since the read stops 1 residue before it. The rearrangement uses TRBV31 and TRBJ2-4; 8 nucleotides match TRBD2. CDR1 and CDR2 (germline): GKSSPN, SITVG. The CDR3 runs 14 residues. With 0 bases clipped from V and 6 bases from J, the junction kept 5 bases outside the gene matches. The covered CDR3 bases are TGTGCCTGGAGTCTAGGACTGGGTCGGAACACCTTGTAC. This sequence encodes CAWSLGLGRNTLY. The whole CDR3 sequence reads CAWSLGLGRNTLYF.

About this clone: Mouse germline and gene names are used. The CDR3 spells CASRPGTENTGQLYF. Incomplete CDR3 DNA: TGTGCCAGCAGGCCCGGGACAGAAAACACCGGGCAGCTCTAC. The chain employs TRBV26 and TRBJ2-2; 7 bases are shared with TRBD1. The observed sequence ends 1 residue before the CDR3 terminus, with the missing tail filled in from the germline J gene. CDR3 size: 15 residues. Trimming took 6 bases from V and 1 from J; bases not matched to a gene: 5. Germline CDR1 reads KGHPV; CDR2 reads FQNQEV (reference sequence).

This clone was seen only a few times. Here the gene names and germline are mouse. The CDR3 end is not reached by the read, which stops 1 residue before it; the germline J gene fills it in. This rearrangement joins TRBV1 to TRBJ2-2, with 12 nucleotides matching TRBD2. The trim removed 3 bases at V and 2 bases at J, leaving 1 base unmatched. CDR3 length equals 16 residues. Germline V gives CDR1 NSQYPW, CDR2 LRSPGD (reference sequence). CDR3 loop: CTCSAGTGGNTGQLYF. The sequenced part of the CDR3 DNA is TGCACCTGCAGTGCCGGGACTGGGGGGAACACCGGGCAGCTCTAC.

In regard to this clone: Mouse gene names and germline throughout. Read coverage stops 1 residue before the CDR3 terminus; the germline J gene supplies the remainder. The chain has TRBV13-3 and TRBJ2-5; the match to TRBD2 covers 8 bases. Germline CDR1 NNHDY, CDR2 SYVADS. The CDR3 covers 13 residues. V lost 7 bases, J lost 5 bases, and 6 bases stayed unmatched. CDR3 DNA (partial): TGTGCCAGCTTTGGGGGGGGCGCAGACACCCAGTAC. Its translation is CASFGGGADTQY. In full, the CDR3 reads CASFGGGADTQYF.

Worth noting for this clone: The listed genes are named as in mouse. The sequence runs out 1 residue before the end of the CDR3; the remainder is reconstructed from the germline J gene. V and J are TRBV26 and TRBJ1-6; weak D call: TRBD1 (6 bases). TRBJ1-6 is sorted into the ORF group, with uncertain function. CDR3 length: 14 amino acids. Germline V gene data show CDR1 as KGHPV and CDR2 as FQNQEV (reference sequence). The V and J ends lost 6 bases and 3 bases respectively, with 9 bases between them. Partial CDR3 DNA: TGTGCCAGCAGCCCAGGGGTCTATAATTCGCCCCTCTAC. Amino acid sequence: CASSPGVYNSPLY. The entire CDR3 protein is CASSPGVYNSPLYF.

For this clone: Here the gene names and germline are mouse. The read falls 1 residue short of the CDR3 end, and the missing part is taken from the germline J gene. The rearrangement joins TRBV26 to TRBJ2-5; the D is unclear. V lost 4 bases, J lost 0 bases, and 8 bases lay in between. From germline, CDR1 is KGHPV and CDR2 FQNQEV (reference sequence). The CDR3 has 14 residues. The CDR3 reads CASSPSINQDTQYF. The part of the CDR3 DNA that was read is TGTGCCAGCAGTCCTTCAATTAACCAAGACACCCAGTAC.

In its sample, this clone is medium-sized. Gene and germline names: mouse. The read ends 1 residue shy of where the CDR3 ends; the end is completed using the germline J gene. The V call is TRBV16, the J call TRBJ1-4, with a tentative D call TRBD1 (5 bases). The CDR3 sequence is 12 residues long. The V end was cut by 5 bases, the J end by 8 bases, with 9 bases between. The germline gives CDR1 SGHSA, CDR2 FRNQAP. The CDR3 bases that were read are TGTGCAAGCAGCGGGACCGGGGAAAGATTATTT. Encoded protein: CASSGTGERLF. The complete CDR3 reads CASSGTGERLFF. The entire variable domain, with the rest obtained from reference TRBV16 and TRBJ1-4, is as follows: NAGVIQTPRHKVTGKGQEATLWCEPISGHSAVFWYRQTIVQGLEFLTYFRNQAPIDDSGMPKERFSAQMPNQSHSTLKIQSTQPQDSAVYLCASSGTGERLFFGHGTKLSVL.

Turning to this clone: Gene names follow the mouse nomenclature. The CDR3 end is not reached by the read, which stops 1 residue before it; the germline J gene fills it in. The chain carries TRBV29 and TRBJ1-2, with 10 positions matching TRBD1. The CDR3 is 14 residues long. V was pared by 6 bases and J by 2 bases, with 3 bases of the junction left unmatched. Germline V CDR1 and CDR2: MSHET, SYDVDS. CDR3 amino acids: CASRPGQGNSDYTF. The DNA read from the CDR3 is TGTGCTAGCAGGCCGGGACAGGGGAACTCCGACTACACC.

Note on this clone: Here the gene names and germline are mouse. The read falls 1 residue short of the CDR3 end, and the missing part is taken from the germline J gene. This sequence joins TRBV26 and TRBJ2-5; D uncertain. The CDR3 consists of 13 residues. Trimming pared 1 base from V and 0 bases from J, leaving 2 bases between. Looked up from germline, CDR1 is KGHPV and CDR2 is FQNQEV (reference sequence). The DNA read from the CDR3 is TGTGCCAGCAGTCTGTACAACCAAGACACCCAGTAC. Translated, it gives CASSLYNQDTQY. The whole CDR3 sequence is CASSLYNQDTQYF.

This clone was counted only a few times. The gene names here belong to mouse. The CDR3 end falls 1 residue outside the read, so it is completed with the germline J gene. The chain uses TRBV16 and TRBJ2-7; D is unclear. Trimming removed 0 bases from V and 4 bases from J, with 1 base in between. This CDR3 is 11 amino acids long. Germline V gives CDR1 SGHSA, CDR2 FRNQAP. The CDR3 bases that were read are TGTGCAAGCAGCTTAGATTATGAACAGTAC. Protein: CASSLDYEQY. The entire CDR3 protein is CASSLDYEQYF. The full variable domain, with the rest looked up from reference TRBV16 and TRBJ2-7, is NAGVIQTPRHKVTGKGQEATLWCEPISGHSAVFWYRQTIVQGLEFLTYFRNQAPIDDSGMPKERFSAQMPNQSHSTLKIQSTQPQDSAVYLCASSLDYEQYFGPGTRLTVL.

This clone qualifies as medium-sized (0.01 to 0.1%). Gene and germline names: mouse. The read terminates 1 residue before the CDR3 end, so the remaining end is supplied by the germline J gene. The V call is TRBV5, the J call TRBJ2-1; D is ambiguous. V lost 4 bases and J lost 3, with 4 bases in between. The CDR3 length is 12 residues. Germline V lookup: CDR1 LGHNA, CDR2 YNLKQL (reference sequence). The part of the CDR3 DNA that was read is TGTGCCAGCAGCCCCGGCTATGCTGAGCAGTTC. Translation: CASSPGYAEQF. The CDR3 in its entirety is CASSPGYAEQFF.

Remarks on this clone: Germline and genes: mouse. From the germline J gene comes the end of the CDR3, since the read stops 1 residue before it. At the DNA level, this CDR3 is encoded by other sequences in the same sample as well. The rearrangement uses TRBV12-2 and TRBJ2-7, with 9 bases aligning to TRBD2. V gave up 2 bases and J gave up 0 bases; unmatched junction bases: 4. CDR1 and CDR2 from the germline V gene are SGHLS and HYDKME. The CDR3 covers 15 residues. CDR3 bases read: TGTGCCAGCTCTCCCACTGGGGGGAGCTCCTATGAACAGTAC. Encoded protein: CASSPTGGSSYEQY. The entire CDR3 is CASSPTGGSSYEQYF.